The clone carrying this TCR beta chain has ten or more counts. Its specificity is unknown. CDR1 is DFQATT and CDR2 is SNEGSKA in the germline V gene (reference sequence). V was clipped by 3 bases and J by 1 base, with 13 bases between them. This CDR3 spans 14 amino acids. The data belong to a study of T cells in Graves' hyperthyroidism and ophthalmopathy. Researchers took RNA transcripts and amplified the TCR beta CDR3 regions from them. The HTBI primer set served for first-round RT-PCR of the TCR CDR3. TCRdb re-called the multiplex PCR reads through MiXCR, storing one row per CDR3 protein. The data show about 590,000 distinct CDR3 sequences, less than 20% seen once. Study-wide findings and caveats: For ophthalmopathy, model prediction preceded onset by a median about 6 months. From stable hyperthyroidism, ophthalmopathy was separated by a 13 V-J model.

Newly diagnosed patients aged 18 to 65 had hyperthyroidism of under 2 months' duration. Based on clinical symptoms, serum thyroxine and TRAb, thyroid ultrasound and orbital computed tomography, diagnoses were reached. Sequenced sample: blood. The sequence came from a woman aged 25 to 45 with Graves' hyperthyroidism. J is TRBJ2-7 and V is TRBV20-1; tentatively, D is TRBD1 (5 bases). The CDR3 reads CSASKGWGSYEQYF. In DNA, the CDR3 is TGCAGTGCTAGTAAGGGGTGGGGTTCCTACGAGCAGTACTTC.